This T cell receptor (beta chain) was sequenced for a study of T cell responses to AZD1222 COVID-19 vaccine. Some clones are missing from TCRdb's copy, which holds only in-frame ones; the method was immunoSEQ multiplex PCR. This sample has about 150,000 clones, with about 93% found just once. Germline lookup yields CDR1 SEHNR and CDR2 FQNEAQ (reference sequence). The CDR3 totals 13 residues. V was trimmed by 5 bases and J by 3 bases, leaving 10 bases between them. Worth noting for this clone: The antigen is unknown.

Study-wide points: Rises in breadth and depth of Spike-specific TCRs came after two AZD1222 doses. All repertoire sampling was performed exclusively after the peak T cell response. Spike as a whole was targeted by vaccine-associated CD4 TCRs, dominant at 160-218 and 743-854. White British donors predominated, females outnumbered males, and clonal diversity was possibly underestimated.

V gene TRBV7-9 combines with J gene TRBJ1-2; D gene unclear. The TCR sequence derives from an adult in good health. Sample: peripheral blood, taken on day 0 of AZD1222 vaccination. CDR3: CASSRNRDYGYTF. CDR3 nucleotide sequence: TGTGCCAGCAGCCGGAACCGGGACTATGGCTACACCTTC.